This T cell receptor beta chain was identified during a study of identical twins. In this sample, this clonotype turned up many times. Germline V CDR1 and CDR2: DFQATT, SNEGSKA (reference sequence). The CDR3 covers 19 residues. V trimming: 0 bases; J trimming: 1 base; junction bases outside the gene matches: 17. TCRdb re-derived calls from the 5' RACE reads in MiXCR, one entry per CDR3 protein. The data contain roughly 200,000 distinct CDR3 sequences, 7.5% of them singletons. This sample also appeared in a second study, on yellow fever vaccine responses in identical twins.

This receptor was taken from a woman between 18 and 29 years old in good health. This rearrangement joins TRBV20-1 to TRBJ2-5; 7 bases agree with TRBD2. Input material: memory (CD45RO+) T cells sorted from blood. CDR3 in amino acids: CSARDPTGRGNPLQETQYF. The CDR3 DNA sequence: TGCAGTGCTAGAGATCCCACCGGGCGGGGGAATCCCCTCCAAGAGACCCAGTACTTC.